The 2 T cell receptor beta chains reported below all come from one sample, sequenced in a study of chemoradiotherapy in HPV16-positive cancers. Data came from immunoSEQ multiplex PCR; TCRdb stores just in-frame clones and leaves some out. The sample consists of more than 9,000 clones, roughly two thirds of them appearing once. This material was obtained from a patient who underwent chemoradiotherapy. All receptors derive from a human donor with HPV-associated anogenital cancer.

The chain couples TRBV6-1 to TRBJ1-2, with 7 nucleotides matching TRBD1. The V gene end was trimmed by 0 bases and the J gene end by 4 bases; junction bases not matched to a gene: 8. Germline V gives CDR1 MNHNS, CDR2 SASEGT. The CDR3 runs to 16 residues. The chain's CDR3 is CASSEAAGTAVYGYTF. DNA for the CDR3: TGTGCCAGCAGTGAAGCCGCCGGGACAGCAGTCTATGGCTACACCTTC.

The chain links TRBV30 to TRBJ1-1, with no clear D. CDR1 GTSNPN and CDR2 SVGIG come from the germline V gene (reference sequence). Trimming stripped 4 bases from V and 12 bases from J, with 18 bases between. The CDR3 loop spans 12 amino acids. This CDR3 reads CAWMSDGVGTFF. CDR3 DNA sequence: TGTGCCTGGATGTCGGACGGAGTAGGAACTTTCTTT.